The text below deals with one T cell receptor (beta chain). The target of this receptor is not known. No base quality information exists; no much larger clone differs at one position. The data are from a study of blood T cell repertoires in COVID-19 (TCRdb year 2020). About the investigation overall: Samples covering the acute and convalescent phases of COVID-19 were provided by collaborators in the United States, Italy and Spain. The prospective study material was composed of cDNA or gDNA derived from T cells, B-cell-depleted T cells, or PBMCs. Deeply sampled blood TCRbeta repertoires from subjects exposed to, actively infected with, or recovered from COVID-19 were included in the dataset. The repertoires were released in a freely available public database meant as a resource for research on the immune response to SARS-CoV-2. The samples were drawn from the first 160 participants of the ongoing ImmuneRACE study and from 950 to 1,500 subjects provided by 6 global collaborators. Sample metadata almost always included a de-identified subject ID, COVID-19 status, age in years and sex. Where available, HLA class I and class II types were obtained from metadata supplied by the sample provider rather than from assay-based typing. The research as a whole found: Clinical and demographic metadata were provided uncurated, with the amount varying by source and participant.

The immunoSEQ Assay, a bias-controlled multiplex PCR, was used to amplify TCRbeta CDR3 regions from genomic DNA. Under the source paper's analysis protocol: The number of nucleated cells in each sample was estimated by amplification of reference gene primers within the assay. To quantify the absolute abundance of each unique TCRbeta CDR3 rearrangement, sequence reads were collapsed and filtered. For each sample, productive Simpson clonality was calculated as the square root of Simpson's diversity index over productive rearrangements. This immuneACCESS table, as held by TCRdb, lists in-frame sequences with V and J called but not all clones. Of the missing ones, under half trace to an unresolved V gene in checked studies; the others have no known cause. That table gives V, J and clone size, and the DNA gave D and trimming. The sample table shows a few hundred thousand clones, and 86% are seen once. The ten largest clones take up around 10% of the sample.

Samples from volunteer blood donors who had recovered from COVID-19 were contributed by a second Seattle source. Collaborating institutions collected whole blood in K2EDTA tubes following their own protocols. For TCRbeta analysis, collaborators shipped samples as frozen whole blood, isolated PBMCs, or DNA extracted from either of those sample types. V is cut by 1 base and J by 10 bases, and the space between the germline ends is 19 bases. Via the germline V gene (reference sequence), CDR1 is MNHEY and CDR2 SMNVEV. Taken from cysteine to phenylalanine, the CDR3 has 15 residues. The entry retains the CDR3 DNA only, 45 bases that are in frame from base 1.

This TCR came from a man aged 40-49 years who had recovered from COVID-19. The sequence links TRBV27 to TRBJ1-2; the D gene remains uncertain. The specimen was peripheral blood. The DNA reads TGTGCCAGCAGTTTATGGGCCAATAGTCTATCTTCCTACACCTTC. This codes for CASSLWANSLSSYTF.